Listed below are T cell receptor beta chains from one sample, sequenced in a study of blood T cell repertoires in COVID-19. The data were produced by immunoSEQ multiplex PCR, yet TCRdb's version contains in-frame clones alone and is incomplete. The sample has about 110,000 clones, less than 75% seen once. Input material: peripheral blood. Every receptor here comes from a woman aged 60-70 years with acute or convalescent COVID-19. CDR3s include the opening cysteine and the closing phenylalanine or tryptophan. The order of the fields is V gene, D gene, clone size, J gene, CDR3 protein, CDR3 DNA. The D gene is left open where the match is weak. The size of a clone is reported for some rows only, either as once, few or many, or as a class for expanded clones.

v_call: TRBV4-1; d_call: .; clone_size: .; j_call: TRBJ1-1; cdr3_aa: CASSQAQGTFTEAFF; cdr3_nt: TGCGCCAGCAGCCAGGCTCAGGGAACTTTCACTGAAGCTTTCTTT
v_call: TRBV19; d_call: .; clone_size: .; j_call: TRBJ1-2; cdr3_aa: CASSIGKQNYGYTF; cdr3_nt: TGTGCCAGTAGTATAGGGAAACAGAACTATGGCTACACCTTC
v_call: TRBV15; d_call: TRBD1; clone_size: .; j_call: TRBJ1-2; cdr3_aa: CATSTDRGQDNGYTF; cdr3_nt: TGTGCCACCAGCACCGACAGGGGGCAGGACAATGGCTACACCTTC
v_call: TRBV6-5; d_call: TRBD2; clone_size: once; j_call: TRBJ2-1; cdr3_aa: CASMDGLAGYNEQFF; cdr3_nt: TGTGCCAGCATGGACGGACTAGCGGGATACAATGAGCAGTTCTTC
v_call: TRBV6-1; d_call: .; clone_size: once; j_call: TRBJ1-5; cdr3_aa: CASSESGNQPQHF; cdr3_nt: TGTGCCAGCAGTGAATCCGGCAATCAGCCCCAGCATTTT
v_call: TRBV27; d_call: TRBD1; clone_size: .; j_call: TRBJ1-1; cdr3_aa: CASRGQEGGTEAFF; cdr3_nt: TGTGCCAGCAGGGGACAGGAGGGGGGCACTGAAGCTTTCTTT
v_call: TRBV7-9; d_call: TRBD2; clone_size: .; j_call: TRBJ2-7; cdr3_aa: CASSLGGGPYEQYF; cdr3_nt: TGTGCCAGCAGCTTAGGCGGGGGACCCTACGAGCAGTACTTC
v_call: TRBV6-4; d_call: TRBD2; clone_size: .; j_call: TRBJ2-2; cdr3_aa: CASSDPGGNRGTGELFF; cdr3_nt: TGTGCCAGCAGTGATCCCGGGGGGAACCGGGGAACCGGGGAGCTGTTTTTT
v_call: TRBV7-2; d_call: .; clone_size: .; j_call: TRBJ2-6; cdr3_aa: CASSFIAGQMISGANVLTF; cdr3_nt: TGTGCCAGCAGCTTTATTGCGGGACAGATGATCTCTGGGGCCAACGTCCTGACTTTC
v_call: TRBV7-9; d_call: .; clone_size: .; j_call: TRBJ1-4; cdr3_aa: CASSRSGQGGEKLFF; cdr3_nt: TGTGCCAGCAGCCGTAGCGGTCAGGGCGGAGAAAAACTGTTTTTT
v_call: TRBV5-4; d_call: .; clone_size: .; j_call: TRBJ2-2; cdr3_aa: CASSPSQGLGTGELFF; cdr3_nt: TGTGCCAGCAGCCCGTCACAGGGTTTGGGGACCGGGGAGCTGTTTTTT
v_call: TRBV5-6; d_call: .; clone_size: .; j_call: TRBJ1-5; cdr3_aa: CASSSTPGGWPQHF; cdr3_nt: TGTGCCAGCAGCTCCACTCCGGGGGGCTGGCCCCAGCATTTT
v_call: TRBV11-1; d_call: .; clone_size: .; j_call: TRBJ1-1; cdr3_aa: CASSDLIRYGAFF; cdr3_nt: TGTGCCAGCAGCGACCTGATCAGGTATGGAGCTTTCTTT
v_call: TRBV5-6; d_call: .; clone_size: .; j_call: TRBJ1-6; cdr3_aa: CASSAIGRENSPLHF; cdr3_nt: TGTGCCAGCAGCGCCATTGGACGGGAAAATTCACCCCTCCACTTT
v_call: TRBV18; d_call: .; clone_size: .; j_call: TRBJ2-3; cdr3_aa: CASSLGRADTQYF; cdr3_nt: TGTGCCAGCTCACTTGGCCGGGCAGATACGCAGTATTTT
v_call: TRBV7-2; d_call: TRBD1; clone_size: .; j_call: TRBJ1-2; cdr3_aa: CASSLKTGLGYGYTF; cdr3_nt: TGTGCCAGCAGCCTAAAGACAGGGTTAGGGTATGGCTACACCTTC
v_call: TRBV7-2; d_call: .; clone_size: .; j_call: TRBJ1-4; cdr3_aa: CASSLESNSLVEKLFF; cdr3_nt: TGTGCCAGCAGCTTAGAAAGTAACAGTTTAGTTGAAAAACTGTTTTTT
v_call: TRBV3-1/TRBV3-2; d_call: TRBD1; clone_size: .; j_call: TRBJ1-6; cdr3_aa: CASRDSGTEYNSPLHF; cdr3_nt: TGTGCCAGCAGAGACTCCGGGACAGAGTATAATTCACCCCTCCACTTT
v_call: TRBV28; d_call: TRBD1; clone_size: .; j_call: TRBJ1-2; cdr3_aa: CASRTPSRQGLGDTF; cdr3_nt: TGTGCCAGCAGGACCCCGTCCCGACAGGGGTTAGGGGACACCTTC
v_call: TRBV7-9; d_call: TRBD1; clone_size: once; j_call: TRBJ1-5; cdr3_aa: CASSPAGTVNQPQHF; cdr3_nt: TGTGCCAGCAGCCCAGCCGGGACAGTCAATCAGCCCCAGCATTTT
v_call: TRBV28; d_call: .; clone_size: .; j_call: TRBJ1-2; cdr3_aa: CASSFGSRGYTF; cdr3_nt: TGTGCCAGCAGTTTCGGTTCCCGTGGCTACACCTTC
v_call: TRBV5-1; d_call: TRBD1; clone_size: many; j_call: TRBJ1-2; cdr3_aa: CASSPRQGANYGYTF; cdr3_nt: TGCGCCAGCAGCCCCAGACAGGGGGCGAACTATGGCTACACCTTC
v_call: TRBV20-1; d_call: TRBD2; clone_size: .; j_call: TRBJ2-3; cdr3_aa: CSASLRRGADTQYF; cdr3_nt: TGCAGTGCTAGTTTACGGCGGGGGGCGGATACGCAGTATTTT
v_call: TRBV24-1; d_call: .; clone_size: .; j_call: TRBJ2-3; cdr3_aa: CATSTRGSRGAGTDTQYF; cdr3_nt: TGTGCCACCAGTACTAGGGGAAGTCGGGGGGCCGGCACAGATACGCAGTATTTT
v_call: TRBV28; d_call: .; clone_size: few; j_call: TRBJ1-6; cdr3_aa: CASSPGGWVESPLHF; cdr3_nt: TGTGCCAGCAGTCCGGGGGGGTGGGTAGAGTCACCCCTCCACTTT
v_call: TRBV7-3; d_call: .; clone_size: few; j_call: TRBJ2-3; cdr3_aa: CASSLTGPDTQYF; cdr3_nt: TGTGCCAGCAGCTTAACGGGGCCAGATACGCAGTATTTT
v_call: TRBV30; d_call: .; clone_size: .; j_call: TRBJ1-2; cdr3_aa: CAWNRGNYGYTF; cdr3_nt: TGTGCCTGGAATCGGGGGAACTATGGCTACACCTTC
v_call: TRBV30; d_call: TRBD1; clone_size: .; j_call: TRBJ2-1; cdr3_aa: CAWSKDRVGNEQFF; cdr3_nt: TGTGCCTGGAGTAAGGACAGGGTAGGAAATGAGCAGTTCTTC
v_call: TRBV19; d_call: TRBD1; clone_size: .; j_call: TRBJ2-7; cdr3_aa: CASSIKEGQVYEQYF; cdr3_nt: TGTGCCAGTAGTATAAAGGAGGGACAGGTCTACGAGCAGTACTTC
v_call: TRBV7-9; d_call: .; clone_size: .; j_call: TRBJ1-4; cdr3_aa: CASSSSMEKLFF; cdr3_nt: TGTGCCAGCAGCTCATCAATGGAAAAACTGTTTTTT
v_call: TRBV2; d_call: .; clone_size: .; j_call: TRBJ1-5; cdr3_aa: CASSESQLGNQPQHF; cdr3_nt: TGTGCCAGCAGTGAATCACAGTTAGGCAATCAGCCCCAGCATTTT
v_call: TRBV19; d_call: .; clone_size: .; j_call: TRBJ2-4; cdr3_aa: CASSVTGNPIQYF; cdr3_nt: TGTGCCAGTAGTGTAACCGGGAACCCCATTCAGTACTTC
v_call: TRBV11-2; d_call: .; clone_size: .; j_call: TRBJ1-1; cdr3_aa: CASSFQGQIGAFF; cdr3_nt: TGTGCCAGCAGCTTCCAGGGCCAGATCGGAGCTTTCTTT
v_call: TRBV10-3; d_call: .; clone_size: .; j_call: TRBJ1-2; cdr3_aa: CAISESIGVPTMAGYTF; cdr3_nt: TGTGCCATCAGTGAGTCGATAGGGGTCCCAACTATGGCGGGCTACACCTTC
v_call: TRBV27; d_call: TRBD1; clone_size: .; j_call: TRBJ1-2; cdr3_aa: CASSLSFPTGTYGYTF; cdr3_nt: TGTGCCAGCAGTTTATCTTTCCCGACAGGGACCTATGGCTACACCTTC
v_call: TRBV6-2/TRBV6-3; d_call: TRBD2; clone_size: .; j_call: TRBJ2-6; cdr3_aa: CASSYSRRGGSGANVLTF; cdr3_nt: TGTGCCAGCAGTTACTCACGGCGGGGGGGCTCTGGGGCCAACGTCCTGACTTTC
v_call: TRBV6-6; d_call: TRBD2; clone_size: .; j_call: TRBJ2-3; cdr3_aa: CASSRLAGSTSSTDTQYF; cdr3_nt: TGTGCCAGCAGCCGACTAGCGGGGTCTACATCTAGCACAGATACGCAGTATTTT